A selection of T cell receptor beta chains follows, all from one sample in a study of identical twins. Each CDR3 protein is one row after TCRdb ran MiXCR on the 5' RACE reads. In the table there are 350,000 to 450,000 distinct CDR3 sequences, less than 20% of which are singletons. The sample comprised naive T cells sorted from blood. The receptors shown here come from a man in his forties or fifties in good health. Each CDR3 is given without its conserved first and last residue. The D gene is left open where the match is weak.

TRBV27	TRBJ1-2	TRBD1	ASSLFARGRLDGYT
TRBV6-5	TRBJ2-2	.	ASSYVGADTGELF
TRBV27	TRBJ1-5	.	ASRKDRLSNQPQH
TRBV27	TRBJ1-5	.	ASSLSGAGKRGIRNQPQH
TRBV20-1	TRBJ2-1	.	SAAEGIFSYNEQF
TRBV15	TRBJ2-5	.	ATSPGSLETQY
TRBV4-1	TRBJ2-5	.	ASSQAVRAQETQY
TRBV10-3	TRBJ2-7	TRBD1	AISERDRDDEQY
TRBV7-2	TRBJ2-3	.	ASSLIYTDTQY
TRBV6-5	TRBJ2-7	.	ASSYGAGASEQY
TRBV2	TRBJ2-2	.	ASRMGGELF
TRBV7-9	TRBJ1-2	TRBD1	ASSFAGTGEARST
TRBV24-1	TRBJ2-1	.	ATSDPRGAHNEQF
TRBV29-1	TRBJ2-5	.	SVEGQETQY
TRBV20-1	TRBJ1-2	TRBD1	SARDTGGYGYT
TRBV20-1	TRBJ2-5	.	SADWKETQY
TRBV25-1	TRBJ2-3	.	ASSEFVTPGDTQY
TRBV28	TRBJ2-1	TRBD2	ASSSSGRVGNEQF
TRBV6-2/TRBV6-3	TRBJ2-2	.	ASRRRRNTGELF
TRBV20-1	TRBJ2-7	TRBD2	SARDIRTSGRTYEQY